Presented here are 30 T cell receptor beta chains from one specimen sequenced in a study of spatial heterogeneity in lung cancer. MiXCR, applied by TCRdb to the 5' RACE reads, yields one record per CDR3 protein. The table records around 10,000 distinct CDR3 sequences, about 20% of them present only once. This sample's time point: blood at routine non-recurrence follow-up after resection. The starting material was PBMCs, obtained at follow-up. These receptors all come from a male donor with early-stage non-small cell lung cancer.

This clonotype is categorized as medium-sized. The chain employs TRBV11-2 and TRBJ2-1; 10 bases are shared with TRBD1. CDR1 and CDR2 from the germline V gene are SGHAT and FQNNGV. The J segment lost 4 bases and the V segment lost 8 bases, leaving 8 bases of the junction unmatched. The CDR3 runs to 15 residues. The CDR3 nucleotides read TGTGCCAGCGCGAGGGACAGGGGAGTTTACAATGAGCAGTTCTTC. Its protein is CASARDRGVYNEQFF.

The genes are TRBV5-8 and TRBJ2-1; the D is unclear. The CDR3 is made up of 12 amino acids. Per the germline V gene, CDR1 is SGHTS and CDR2 is YDEGEE. Trimming stripped 4 bases from V and 4 bases from J, with 6 bases between. DNA for the CDR3: TGTGCCAGCAGCGCCGGGTACAATGAGCAGTTCTTC. Residues: CASSAGYNEQFF.

This clonotype was found many times. J is TRBJ2-1 and V is TRBV5-6; D is undetermined. CDR3 length: 14 amino acids. The V gene's germline CDR1 is SGHDT and CDR2 YYEEEE. V shed 0 bases and J shed 6 bases, with 10 bases lying between them. The DNA for the CDR3 is TGTGCCAGCAGCTTGGAATGGGTCACCAATGAGCAGTTCTTC. Residues: CASSLEWVTNEQFF.

This clonotype was observed a few times. The chain recombines TRBV29-1 with TRBJ1-1, with TRBD1 matching 8 bases. V dropped 4 bases and J dropped 5; count of bases not matched to a gene: 6. CDR3 length: 13 amino acids. Germline V gene sequence: CDR1 SQVTM, CDR2 ANQGSEA. The CDR3 spells CSVGGQEGTEAFF. CDR3 coding DNA: TGCAGCGTTGGGGGACAGGAGGGGACTGAAGCTTTCTTT.

This chain uses TRBV3-1 with TRBJ2-2, with 8 positions matching TRBD2. Per the germline V gene, CDR1 is LGHDT and CDR2 is YNNKEL (reference sequence). J lost 7 bases, V lost 3 bases, and 10 bases had no gene match. The length of the CDR3 is 16 residues. The CDR3 loop reads CASSQGTGGSGGELFF. As DNA, the CDR3 is TGTGCCAGCAGCCAGGGGACGGGAGGGTCCGGCGGGGAGCTGTTTTTT.

The gene calls are TRBV29-1 and TRBJ2-7; perhaps TRBD2 as D (5 bases). The germline V and J ends were trimmed by 5 bases and 7 bases, with 9 bases remaining between them. This CDR3 has 10 residues. Per germline, CDR1 SQVTM and CDR2 ANQGSEA. CDR3 nucleotides: TGCAGCGTTCGGTCGGGAGAGCAGTACTTC. It yields the protein CSVRSGEQYF.

Only one count was recorded for this clonotype. This chain uses TRBV5-1 with TRBJ2-5; no clear D gene. Trimming took off 0 bases at V and 0 bases at J, with 3 bases between the two ends. Germline loops: CDR1 SGHRS, CDR2 YFSETQ. This CDR3 is built from 13 residues. CDR3 sequence: CASSLGYQETQYF. The CDR3 DNA follows: TGCGCCAGCAGCTTGGGGTACCAAGAGACCCAGTACTTC.

The chain joins TRBV7-9 to TRBJ2-1, with 7 nucleotides matching TRBD1. The CDR3 totals 17 residues. The germline gives CDR1 SEHNR, CDR2 FQNEAQ (reference sequence). The trim removed 5 bases at V and 2 bases at J, leaving 12 bases unmatched. Here the CDR3 DNA reads TGTGCCAGCAGCCCCCCTCTCAGACAGGGCCCCTACAATGAGCAGTTCTTC. Translation: CASSPPLRQGPYNEQFF. Full variable domain (rest looked up from reference TRBV7-9 and TRBJ2-1): DTGVSQNPRHKITKRGQNVTFRCDPISEHNRLYWYRQTLGQGPEFLTYFQNEAQLEKSRLLSDRFSAERPKGSFSTLEIQRTEQGDSAMYLCASSPPLRQGPYNEQFFGPGTRLTVL.

This clonotype was found many times. The V call is TRBV29-1, the J call TRBJ1-2; 9 nucleotides align to TRBD1. The CDR3 spans 13 residues. Trimming cost V 6 bases and J 4 bases; bases outside gene matches: 6. From germline, CDR1 is SQVTM and CDR2 ANQGSEA. The CDR3: CSVIGTGFYGYTF. DNA of the CDR3: TGCAGCGTGATCGGGACAGGGTTCTATGGCTACACCTTC.

The chain carries TRBV3-1 and TRBJ2-4; 7 bases agree with TRBD1. The trim removed 2 bases at V and 6 bases at J, leaving 7 bases unmatched. CDR3 length equals 15 residues. Germline V CDR1 and CDR2: LGHDT, YNNKEL (reference sequence). As DNA, the CDR3 is TGTGCCAGCAGCCAACTGGGACAGCAAAGAAACATTCAGTACTTC. It yields the protein CASSQLGQQRNIQYF.

This clonotype was picked up many times. This chain connects TRBV18 to TRBJ1-1; TRBD1 is a possible D gene (5 bases). The CDR3 sequence is 14 residues long. Germline V CDR1 and CDR2: KGHSH, LQKENI. V lost 1 base, J lost 4 bases, and 10 bases lay in between. The CDR3 nucleotides are TGTGCCAGCTCACCACGTGAGCAGGGCACTGAAGCTTTCTTT. Its translation is CASSPREQGTEAFF. Complete variable domain (other parts from reference TRBV18 and TRBJ1-1): NAGVMQNPRHLVRRRGQEARLRCSPMKGHSHVYWYRQLPEEGLKFMVYLQKENIIDESGMPKERFSAEFPKEGPSILRIQQVVRGDSAAYFCASSPREQGTEAFFGQGTRLTVV.

This clonotype ranks as medium-sized. The chain couples TRBV28 to TRBJ1-2; D uncertain. CDR1 is MDHEN, CDR2 SYDVKM, per germline. Trimming pared 9 bases from V and 4 bases from J, leaving 12 bases between. CDR3 size: 12 residues. CDR3 sequence: CASLRGTYGYTF. The CDR3 DNA follows: TGTGCCAGTTTACGGGGTACCTATGGCTACACCTTC.

This clonotype was counted ten times or more. The chain's CDR3 is CASSQQETQYF. CDR3 bases: TGTGCCAGCAGTCAGCAGGAGACCCAGTACTTC. The chain recombines TRBV28 with TRBJ2-5; no clear D gene. CDR1 is MDHEN and CDR2 is SYDVKM in the germline V gene. The CDR3 is 11 residues long. Trimming pared 5 bases from V and 5 bases from J, leaving 6 bases between.

The chain uses TRBV20-1 and TRBJ2-2; the D call may be TRBD1 or TRBD2 (5 bases each). The CDR3 is made up of 14 amino acids. V was cut by 5 bases and J by 4 bases, with 14 bases left in between. The germline V gene has CDR1 DFQATT and CDR2 SNEGSKA (reference sequence). CDR3 protein: CSALQGDFTGELFF. The CDR3, as DNA: TGCAGTGCTCTCCAGGGAGACTTCACCGGGGAGCTGTTTTTT.

V is TRBV20-1 and J is TRBJ2-3, with TRBD2 matching over 10 bases. Germline values: CDR1 DFQATT, CDR2 SNEGSKA (reference sequence). V lost 1 base to trimming and J lost 5 bases; unmatched junction nucleotides: 9. The CDR3 is made up of 16 amino acids. CDR3 DNA: TGCAGTGCTAGAGTTGCGCTAGCGGGAGCCAAAGATACGCAGTATTTT. It is translated as CSARVALAGAKDTQYF.

This rearrangement joins TRBV25-1 to TRBJ1-5, with D unclear. Deletions cut 1 base from V and 6 bases from J, with 7 bases between. The CDR3 is made up of 13 amino acids. Germline V gives CDR1 MGHDK, CDR2 SYGVNS. The CDR3 DNA reads as TGTGCCAGCAGTGAATTCCGGGGTCAGCCCCAGCATTTT. Translation: CASSEFRGQPQHF.

V usage is TRBV3-1 and J usage is TRBJ2-2; D call uncertain. Trimming left V 1 base short and J 9 bases short, with 9 bases between. Per germline, CDR1 LGHDT and CDR2 YNNKEL (reference sequence). This CDR3 spans 13 amino acids. The CDR3 here is CASSQGVRRELFF. Written as DNA, the CDR3 is TGTGCCAGCAGCCAAGGGGTCAGACGGGAGCTGTTTTTT.

This clonotype showed up many times. The chain couples TRBV3-1 to TRBJ2-2; weak D call: TRBD1 (6 bases). The CDR3 contains 16 residues. Trimming shortened V by 4 bases and J by 0 bases, and 12 bases separated the two germline ends. Looked up from germline, CDR1 is LGHDT and CDR2 is YNNKEL (reference sequence). The CDR3 bases are TGTGCCAGCAGCCCCCGGACAGTCACGAACACCGGGGAGCTGTTTTTT. This translates into CASSPRTVTNTGELFF.

This clonotype is medium-sized. This chain connects TRBV15 to TRBJ2-5; D not resolved. Trimming took 4 bases from V and 3 from J, leaving 12 bases between them. Germline CDR1 and CDR2: LNHNV and YYDKDF (reference sequence). This CDR3 spans 14 amino acids. The CDR3 loop reads CATSKETAEETQYF. The CDR3 bases are TGTGCCACCAGCAAGGAGACTGCTGAAGAGACCCAGTACTTC.

This clonotype is labeled as medium-sized. Written as DNA, the CDR3 is TGTGCCAGCAGTAAGACCAGGGTGTCCTACGAGCAGTACTTC. Translated: CASSKTRVSYEQYF. The gene calls are TRBV7-8 and TRBJ2-7, with a weak D call TRBD1 (5 bases). The CDR3 is made up of 14 amino acids. V dropped 6 bases and J dropped 1 base, with 13 bases sitting between them. Germline CDR1 reads SGHVS; CDR2 reads FQNEAQ.

This clonotype has a handful of counts. CDR3 in amino acids: CASSERTSRETQYF. The CDR3 bases are TGTGCCAGCAGCGAGAGGACTAGCAGAGAGACCCAGTACTTC. V gene TRBV9 combines with J gene TRBJ2-5; TRBD2 matches at 8 bases. Germline CDR1 SGDLS, CDR2 YYNGEE. The junction had 5 bases not matched to a gene; V was cut back by 3 bases and J by 4 bases. This CDR3 is 14 amino acids long.

This clonotype showed up just a few times. The chain recombines TRBV3-1 with TRBJ2-7; unclear D gene. The CDR3 extends over 15 amino acids. The ends were cut back, 3 bases at V and 0 bases at J, with 12 bases in the middle. Germline CDR1 is LGHDT and CDR2 is YNNKEL (reference sequence). CDR3 residues: CASSHGLSLSYEQYF. The CDR3 nucleotides are TGTGCCAGCAGCCATGGCCTTTCCCTCTCCTACGAGCAGTACTTC.

In its sample, this clonotype is medium-sized. The chain is built from TRBV7-2 and TRBJ2-1; no clear D. Trimming removed 1 base from V and 4 bases from J, with 8 bases in between. The CDR3 covers 14 residues. Looked up from germline, CDR1 is SGHTA and CDR2 is FQGNSA. The chain's CDR3 is CASSLGPAYNEQFF. Written as DNA, the CDR3 is TGTGCCAGCAGCTTAGGGCCCGCGTACAATGAGCAGTTCTTC.

This clonotype was seen a handful of times. The CDR3 sequence is CASRANQGALYEQYF. CDR3 nucleotides: TGTGCCAGCAGGGCAAACCAGGGGGCCCTCTACGAGCAGTACTTC. The chain employs TRBV27 and TRBJ2-7; 8 bases line up with TRBD1. This CDR3 has 15 residues. The germline V gene encodes CDR1 MNHEY and CDR2 SMNVEV (reference sequence). Unmatched junction bases numbered 10, after V lost 6 bases and J lost 3 bases.

The chain employs TRBV5-1 and TRBJ1-5; no clear D gene. The CDR3 has 13 residues. Germline V lookup: CDR1 SGHRS, CDR2 YFSETQ. V was trimmed by 1 base and J by 4 bases, leaving 6 bases between them. The CDR3 DNA sequence: TGCGCCAGCAGCTTGTGGGCGAATCAGCCCCAGCATTTT. Its protein is CASSLWANQPQHF.

This chain connects TRBV4-3 to TRBJ2-1; D call uncertain. The CDR3 loop spans 14 amino acids. V was cut by 4 bases and J by 3 bases, with 10 bases left in between. Germline assignment: CDR1 LGHNA and CDR2 YSLEER. For the CDR3, the DNA is TGCGCCAGCAGCCCCGAGGCCGGCTACAATGAGCAGTTCTTC. It is translated as CASSPEAGYNEQFF.

Relative to its sample, this clonotype is medium-sized (0.01 to 0.1%). This chain uses TRBV12-3 or TRBV12-4 with TRBJ1-5; D uncertain. The CDR3 loop spans 12 amino acids. The V end lost 1 base, the J end lost 6 bases, and 4 bases lay between the germline ends. The chain's CDR3 is CASSLGGQPQHF. The CDR3 DNA reads TGTGCCAGCAGTTTAGGAGGTCAGCCCCAGCATTTT.

This clonotype is medium-sized by share. The V call is TRBV28, the J call TRBJ2-2; a possible D gene is TRBD2 (5 bases). Trimming shortened V by 0 bases and J by 4 bases, and 9 bases separated the two germline ends. The CDR3 runs to 15 residues. CDR1 is MDHEN, CDR2 SYDVKM, per germline. CDR3 region: CASSLWSGSTGELFF. The CDR3 bases are TGTGCCAGCAGTTTATGGTCGGGATCCACCGGGGAGCTGTTTTTT.

V is TRBV5-1 and J is TRBJ2-5; no firm D call. The CDR3 spans 11 residues. Germline V gene lookup returns CDR1 SGHRS and CDR2 YFSETQ. V dropped 2 bases and J dropped 5 bases, with 4 bases sitting between them. The CDR3 here is CASSFAETQYF. The DNA of the CDR3 is TGCGCCAGCAGCTTTGCGGAGACCCAGTACTTC.

This clonotype was recorded at least ten times. The chain recombines TRBV28 with TRBJ2-7; D is unclear. The germline V gene encodes CDR1 MDHEN and CDR2 SYDVKM. The CDR3 runs to 12 residues. V was trimmed by 6 bases and J by 3 bases, leaving 9 bases between them. CDR3 DNA sequence: TGTGCCAGCAGCCCAGTCCACTACGAGCAGTACTTC. It codes for CASSPVHYEQYF. The full variable domain, in which reference TRBV28 and TRBJ2-7 provide the parts outside the CDR3, is DVKVTQSSRYLVKRTGEKVFLECVQDMDHENMFWYRQDPGLGLRLIYFSYDVKMKEKGDIPEGYSVSREKKERFSLILESASTNQTSMYLCASSPVHYEQYFGPGTRLTVT.